The 6 T cell receptor beta chains reported below all come from one sample, sequenced in a study of regulatory T cells in long-lasting Graves disease. According to the study, TCR beta libraries were built with iRepertoire HTBI primers and CDR3-region Arm-PCR. TCRdb reanalysed the multiplex PCR reads using MiXCR and keeps one entry per CDR3 protein. Found here are approximately 390,000 distinct CDR3 sequences, roughly 16% of them singletons; the top ten hold roughly 21%. The time point here: newly diagnosed GD, antithyroid drugs for less than 3 months. Scientists built the TCR library using RNA that was extracted from PBMCs. These data were also reused for a study on T cells in Graves' hyperthyroidism and ophthalmopathy.

Here the sequenced sample was peripheral blood mononuclear cells (PBMCs), taken at new diagnosis, from a patient treated with antithyroid drugs. These receptors were collected from a woman younger than 30 with Graves disease.

In its sample, this clonotype was seen many times. The chain combines TRBV20-1 with TRBJ2-1, with a possible D match to TRBD2 (5 bases). V lost 5 bases and J 6 bases, leaving 20 bases between the germline ends. Germline V gene data show CDR1 as DFQATT and CDR2 as SNEGSKA (reference sequence). The length of the CDR3 is 15 residues. In DNA, the CDR3 is TGCAGTGCTCCAACCGACTATACCTTCGGCAATGAGCAGTTCTTC. Its translation is CSAPTDYTFGNEQFF.

The CDR3 DNA reads TGTGCCAGCAGTCGTGCAAGGGAGGGCACTGAAGCTTTCTTT. Translated, it gives CASSRAREGTEAFF. The chain links TRBV6-1 to TRBJ1-1; D gene unclear. The CDR3 has 14 residues. Germline values: CDR1 MNHNS, CDR2 SASEGT. The ends were cut back, 5 bases at V and 4 bases at J, with 14 bases in the middle.

This clonotype was recorded many times. The chain is built from TRBV2 and TRBJ2-1; possible D gene TRBD1, 5 bases. Between the trimmed V and J ends, which lost 10 bases and 5 bases, there was a span of 15 bases. The germline V gene encodes CDR1 SNHLY and CDR2 FYNNEI. The CDR3 loop spans 13 amino acids. In DNA, the CDR3 is TGTGCCATCTTAAAGGGGTCGGACAATGAGCAGTTCTTC. Translating it yields CAILKGSDNEQFF.

This clonotype appeared a few times. CDR3 in amino acids: CASRGRGTSTDTQYF. CDR3 coding DNA: TGTGCCAGTCGGGGTAGGGGGACTAGCACAGATACGCAGTATTTT. The V gene is TRBV19, the J gene TRBJ2-3, with D perhaps assigned TRBD1 or TRBD2 (6 bases each). This CDR3 spans 15 amino acids. Trimming shortened V by 8 bases and J by 0 bases, and 15 bases separated the two germline ends. CDR1 and CDR2 from the germline V gene are LNHDA and SQIVND (reference sequence).

V usage is TRBV6-4 and J usage is TRBJ1-2; D unclear. The germline gives CDR1 MRHNA, CDR2 SNTAGT. This CDR3 has 13 residues. V was shortened by 6 bases and J by 8 bases, with 16 bases between the two germline ends. The CDR3 spells CASSRSEGLGYTF. CDR3 in DNA: TGTGCCAGCAGCCGATCGGAGGGTTTAGGCTACACCTTC.

In DNA form, the CDR3 reads TGTGCCAGCAGTTCTCAGGCCGGGGGTGGCTACACCTTC. This sequence encodes CASSSQAGGGYTF. The chain uses TRBV12-3 or TRBV12-4 and TRBJ1-2; weak D call: TRBD1 (5 bases). This CDR3 is built from 13 residues. The V end lost 4 bases, the J end lost 7 bases, and 13 bases lay between the germline ends.